This T cell receptor (beta chain) was captured in a study of blood T cell repertoires in COVID-19. Sequencing was performed with immunoSEQ multiplex PCR; in TCRdb, only in-frame clones are kept and a portion is missing. The sample has about 250,000 clones; roughly 84% are singletons. CDR1 is MNHEY, CDR2 SMNVEV, per germline (reference sequence). V lost 6 bases to trimming and J lost 0 bases, with 12 bases between them. The CDR3 is 15 amino acids. The rearrangement joins TRBV27 to TRBJ2-1; tentative D call: TRBD2 (6 bases). The sequence came from a man aged 45-60 years with active or convalescent COVID-19. Sequenced material: peripheral blood. CDR3 region: CASSLDGSSYNEQFF. The CDR3 region has the DNA TGTGCCAGCAGCCTGGACGGGAGCTCCTACAATGAGCAGTTCTTC.